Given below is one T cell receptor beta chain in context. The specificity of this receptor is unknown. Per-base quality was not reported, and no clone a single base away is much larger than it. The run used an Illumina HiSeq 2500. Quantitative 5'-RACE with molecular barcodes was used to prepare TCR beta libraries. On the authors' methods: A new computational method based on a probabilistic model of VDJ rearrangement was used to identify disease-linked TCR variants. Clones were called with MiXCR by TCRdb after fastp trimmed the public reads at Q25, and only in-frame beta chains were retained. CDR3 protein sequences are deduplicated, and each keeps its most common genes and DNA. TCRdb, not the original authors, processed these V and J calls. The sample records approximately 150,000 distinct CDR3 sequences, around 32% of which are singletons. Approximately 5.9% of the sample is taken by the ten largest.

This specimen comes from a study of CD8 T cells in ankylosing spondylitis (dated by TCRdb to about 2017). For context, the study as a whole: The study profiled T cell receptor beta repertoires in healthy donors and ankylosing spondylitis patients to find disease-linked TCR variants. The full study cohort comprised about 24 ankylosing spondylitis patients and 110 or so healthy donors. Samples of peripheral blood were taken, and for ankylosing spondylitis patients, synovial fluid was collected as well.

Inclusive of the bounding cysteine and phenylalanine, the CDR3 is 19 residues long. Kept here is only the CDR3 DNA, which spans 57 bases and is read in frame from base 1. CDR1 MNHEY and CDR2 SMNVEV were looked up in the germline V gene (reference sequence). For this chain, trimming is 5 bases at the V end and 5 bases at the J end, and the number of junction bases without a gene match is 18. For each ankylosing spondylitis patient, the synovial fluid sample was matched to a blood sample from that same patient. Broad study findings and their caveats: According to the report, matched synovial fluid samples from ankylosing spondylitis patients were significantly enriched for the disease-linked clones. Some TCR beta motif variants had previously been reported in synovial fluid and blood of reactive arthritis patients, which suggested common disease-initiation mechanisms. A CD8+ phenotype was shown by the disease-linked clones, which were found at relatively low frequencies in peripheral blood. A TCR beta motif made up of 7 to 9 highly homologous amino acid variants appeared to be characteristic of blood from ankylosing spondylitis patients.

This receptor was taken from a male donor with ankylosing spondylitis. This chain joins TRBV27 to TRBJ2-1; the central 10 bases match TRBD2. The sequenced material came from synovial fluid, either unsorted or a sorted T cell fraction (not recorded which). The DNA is TGTGCCAGCAGTAGGACTCTCGCATCTCTAGCGGGGGCCCACAATGAGCAGTTCTTC. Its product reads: CASSRTLASLAGAHNEQFF.